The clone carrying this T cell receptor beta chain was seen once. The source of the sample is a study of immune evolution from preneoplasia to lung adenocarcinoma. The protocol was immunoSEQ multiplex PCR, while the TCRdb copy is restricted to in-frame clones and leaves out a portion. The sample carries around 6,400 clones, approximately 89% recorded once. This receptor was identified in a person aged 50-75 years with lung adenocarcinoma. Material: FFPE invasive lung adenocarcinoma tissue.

For the CDR3, the DNA is TGTGCCTGGGCCCCCCGGGACAGGGGGATTTACGAGCAGTACTTC. As protein: CAWAPRDRGIYEQYF. The rearrangement links TRBV30 to TRBJ2-7, with 11 positions matching TRBD1. This CDR3 has 15 residues. Germline V gene lookup returns CDR1 GTSNPN and CDR2 SVGIG (reference sequence). With 5 bases clipped from V and 4 bases from J, the junction kept 10 bases outside the gene matches.